The next 12 T cell receptor beta chains were all read from a single sample in a study of shared clonotypes between healthy human individuals. Sequencing was performed with immunoSEQ multiplex PCR; in TCRdb, only in-frame clones are kept and a portion is missing. The sample includes around 2.1 million clones, more than 85% of them seen just once. The naive CD8 fraction comprised CD45RO-negative cells positively selected for CCR7 and excluded terminally differentiated effector memory CD45RA+ cells. Sequencing was performed on naive CD8+ T cells from PBMCs. The receptors shown here come from a man aged 18-30 years in good health. Some clones in this sample may be carry-over from other donors' samples.

The J gene is TRBJ2-7, the V gene TRBV27; D not certain. The CDR3 has 11 amino acids. Trimming removed 3 bases at V and 5 bases at J, with 5 bases between. CDR1 MNHEY and CDR2 SMNVEV come from the germline V gene (reference sequence). CDR3 residues: CASSFYDEQYF. In DNA, the CDR3 is TGTGCCAGCAGTTTCTACGACGAGCAGTACTTC.

The chain is built from TRBV5-1 and TRBJ2-7; D perhaps matches TRBD1 (5 bases). The CDR3 sequence is 15 residues long. Germline V gene lookup returns CDR1 SGHRS and CDR2 YFSETQ. V dropped 4 bases and J dropped 2 bases, with 16 bases sitting between them. As DNA, the CDR3 is TGCGCCAGCAGCCCGACAGCCTCTACCCCCTACGAGCAGTACTTC. It specifies CASSPTASTPYEQYF.

The V call is TRBV11-2, the J call TRBJ2-2; D remains unclear. Deletions cut 3 bases from V and 0 bases from J, with 11 bases between. CDR1 is SGHAT and CDR2 is FQNNGV in the germline V gene. The CDR3 covers 16 residues. CDR3 coding DNA: TGTGCCAGCAGCTTGACCCCCCCAGCGAACACCGGGGAGCTGTTTTTT. It is translated as CASSLTPPANTGELFF.

On this clone: This specimen includes other DNA sequences encoding the same CDR3. The chain has TRBV2 and TRBJ2-4; D might be TRBD1 (5 bases). The CDR3 contains 15 residues. The V end lost 0 bases, the J end lost 0 bases, and 6 bases lay between the germline ends. Germline V gene sequence: CDR1 SNHLY, CDR2 FYNNEI. CDR3 loop: CASSEAGLAKNIQYF. The CDR3 DNA sequence: TGTGCCAGCAGTGAAGCGGGGCTAGCCAAAAACATTCAGTACTTC.

This chain connects TRBV4-1 to TRBJ2-7; 9 bases fit TRBD2. Per the germline V gene, CDR1 is MGHRA and CDR2 is YSYEKL. The V gene end was trimmed by 1 base and the J gene end by 3 bases; junction bases not matched to a gene: 7. CDR3 size: 16 residues. The CDR3 protein is CASSQGPSGTLYEQYF. In nucleotides, the CDR3 is TGCGCCAGCAGCCAAGGTCCTAGCGGGACCCTCTACGAGCAGTACTTC.

J is TRBJ2-7 and V is TRBV19; perhaps TRBD1 as D (6 bases). This CDR3 contains 15 residues. The V end was cut by 3 bases, the J end by 1 base, with 13 bases between. Germline V lookup: CDR1 LNHDA, CDR2 SQIVND (reference sequence). CDR3 protein: CASSISQGPSYEQYF. In DNA form, the CDR3 reads TGTGCCAGTAGTATCTCCCAGGGGCCGTCCTACGAGCAGTACTTC.

This clone was detected a few times. The chain employs TRBV28 and TRBJ1-1; 11 positions match TRBD1. The J segment lost 7 bases and the V segment lost 5 bases, leaving 9 bases of the junction unmatched. From germline, CDR1 is MDHEN and CDR2 SYDVKM. This CDR3 spans 15 amino acids. The CDR3 is CASSEIGQGAGEAFF. The CDR3 coding sequence is TGTGCCAGCAGTGAAATAGGACAGGGGGCCGGTGAAGCTTTCTTT.

The rearrangement links TRBV6-1 to TRBJ2-7; 7 positions agree with TRBD1. Losses at the gene ends were 2 bases for V and 2 bases for J; bases not matched to a gene: 3. CDR3 length: 14 residues. CDR1 MNHNS and CDR2 SASEGT come from the germline V gene. The CDR3 here is CASSEWQGAYEQYF. The CDR3 DNA sequence: TGTGCCAGCAGTGAATGGCAGGGGGCCTACGAGCAGTACTTC.

This chain connects TRBV10-3 to TRBJ2-7; 8 nucleotides agree with TRBD2. Germline V gives CDR1 ENHRY, CDR2 SYGVKD. The CDR3 is 15 residues long. With V trimmed by 4 bases and J by 0 bases, 5 bases remained unmatched. In DNA form, the CDR3 reads TGTGCCATCAGTGCGGGGGGGGCCCTCTCCTACGAGCAGTACTTC. Its protein is CAISAGGALSYEQYF.

This chain connects TRBV5-1 to TRBJ2-7; 10 bases are shared with TRBD1. This CDR3 is 15 amino acids long. V lost 2 bases to trimming and J lost 1 base; unmatched junction nucleotides: 3. CDR1 is SGHRS, CDR2 YFSETQ, per germline. DNA for the CDR3: TGCGCCAGCAGCTTCGGACAGGGGGGATCCTACGAGCAGTACTTC. Amino acid sequence: CASSFGQGGSYEQYF.

The chain carries TRBV4-2 and TRBJ2-7, with D tentatively TRBD1 (6 bases). Germline CDR1 and CDR2: LGHNA and YNFKEQ. The CDR3 sequence is 14 residues long. The ends were cut back, 1 base at V and 5 bases at J, with 12 bases in the middle. The CDR3 is CASSQVQGGDEQYF. CDR3 sequence (DNA): TGTGCCAGCAGCCAAGTCCAAGGGGGAGACGAGCAGTACTTC.

The chain joins TRBV4-1 to TRBJ1-5; no firm D call. The CDR3 runs 14 residues. V was trimmed by 1 base and J by 7 bases, leaving 11 bases between them. The germline CDR1 and CDR2 sequences are MGHRA and YSYEKL. DNA of the CDR3: TGCGCCAGCAGCCAAGTGAGGGTAGGGCAGCCCCAGCATTTT. It encodes CASSQVRVGQPQHF.